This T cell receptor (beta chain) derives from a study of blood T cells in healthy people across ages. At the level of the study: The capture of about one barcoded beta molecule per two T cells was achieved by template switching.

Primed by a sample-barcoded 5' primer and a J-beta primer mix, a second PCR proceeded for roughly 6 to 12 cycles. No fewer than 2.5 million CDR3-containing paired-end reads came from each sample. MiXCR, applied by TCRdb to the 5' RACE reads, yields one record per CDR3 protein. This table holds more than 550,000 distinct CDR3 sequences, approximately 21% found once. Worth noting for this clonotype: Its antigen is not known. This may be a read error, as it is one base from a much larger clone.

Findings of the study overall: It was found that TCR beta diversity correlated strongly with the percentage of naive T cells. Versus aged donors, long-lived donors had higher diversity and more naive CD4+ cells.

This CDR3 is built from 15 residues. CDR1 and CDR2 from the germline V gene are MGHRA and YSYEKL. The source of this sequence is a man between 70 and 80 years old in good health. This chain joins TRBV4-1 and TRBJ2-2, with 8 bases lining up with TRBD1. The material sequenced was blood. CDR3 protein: CANSQVDRETGELFF. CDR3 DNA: TGCGCCAACAGCCAAGTGGACAGGGAGACCGGGGAGCTGTTTTTT.